This TCR beta chain was identified during a study of blood T cell repertoires in COVID-19. Trimming shortened V by 3 bases and J by 7 bases, and 9 bases separated the two germline ends. The CDR3 is made up of 13 amino acids. The V gene's germline CDR1 is LNHDA and CDR2 SQIVND (reference sequence). Data came from immunoSEQ multiplex PCR; TCRdb stores just in-frame clones and leaves some out. The sample lists under 250,000 clones, 81% occurring once. The chain carries TRBV19 and TRBJ1-4, with unresolved D. The sequence was collected from a woman in her forties or fifties with acute COVID-19. The sequencing sample was made of PBMCs or T cells enriched from blood (not recorded which). In nucleotides, the CDR3 is TGTGCCAGTAGTATGATGGCTGGTGAAAAACTGTTTTTT. This translates into CASSMMAGEKLFF.